This T cell receptor (beta chain) is from a study of blood T cell repertoires in COVID-19. Looking at the study overall: Samples taken during acute and convalescent COVID-19 were collected in the United States, Italy and Spain. PBMCs, B-cell-depleted T cells, or T cells were the source of the cDNA or gDNA that made up the material.

A Seattle source enrolled patients during active infection and followed them longitudinally. Trimming left V 2 bases short and J 2 bases short, with 7 bases between. CDR1 and CDR2 from the germline V gene are MNHEY and SVGEGT. The CDR3 is made up of 13 amino acids. In the original processing: Cell counts per sample came from amplifying reference gene primers. TCRdb's copy holds only in-frame clones and misses some; the assay was immunoSEQ multiplex PCR. V, J and clone size reflect that table, while D and trimming were determined from the DNA. In the table there are around 160,000 clones, 75% to 90% of which are singletons.

The sample taken for sequencing was peripheral blood. The clonotype was recovered from a man younger than 35 with COVID-19, enrolled during active disease. The chain combines TRBV6-2 or TRBV6-3 with TRBJ2-7; D remains unclear. CDR3 nucleotides: TGTGCCAGCAGTTACACTACCCCCTACGAGCAGTACTTC. As protein: CASSYTTPYEQYF.